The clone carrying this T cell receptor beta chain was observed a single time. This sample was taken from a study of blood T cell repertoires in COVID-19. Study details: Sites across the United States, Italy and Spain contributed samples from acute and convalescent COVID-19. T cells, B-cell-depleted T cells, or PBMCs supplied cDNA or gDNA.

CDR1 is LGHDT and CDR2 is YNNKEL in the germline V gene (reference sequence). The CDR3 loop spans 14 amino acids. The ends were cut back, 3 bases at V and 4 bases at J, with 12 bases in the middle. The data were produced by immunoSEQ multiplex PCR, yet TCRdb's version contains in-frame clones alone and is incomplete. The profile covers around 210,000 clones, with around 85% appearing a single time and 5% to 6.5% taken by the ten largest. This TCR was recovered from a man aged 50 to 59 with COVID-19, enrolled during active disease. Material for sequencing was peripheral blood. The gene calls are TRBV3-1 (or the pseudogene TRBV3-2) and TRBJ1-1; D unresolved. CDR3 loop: CASSHGQVATEAFF. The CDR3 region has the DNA TGTGCCAGCAGCCATGGCCAGGTTGCCACTGAAGCTTTCTTT.